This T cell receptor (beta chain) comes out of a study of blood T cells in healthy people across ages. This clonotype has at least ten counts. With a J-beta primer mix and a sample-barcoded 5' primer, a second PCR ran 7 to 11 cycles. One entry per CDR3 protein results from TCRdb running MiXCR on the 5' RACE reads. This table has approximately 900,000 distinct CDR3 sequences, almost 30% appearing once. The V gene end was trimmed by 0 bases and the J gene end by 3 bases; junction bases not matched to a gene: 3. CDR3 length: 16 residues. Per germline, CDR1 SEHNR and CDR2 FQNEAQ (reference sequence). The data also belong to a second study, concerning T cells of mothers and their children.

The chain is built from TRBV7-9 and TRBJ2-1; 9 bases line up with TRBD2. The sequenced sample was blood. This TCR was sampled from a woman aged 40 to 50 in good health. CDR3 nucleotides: TGTGCCAGCAGCTTAGCAGCTAGCGGGGACTACAATGAGCAGTTCTTC. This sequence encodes CASSLAASGDYNEQFF.